This T cell receptor (beta chain) was obtained from a study of shared clonotypes between healthy human individuals. V was clipped by 2 bases and J by 3 bases, with 7 bases between them. Germline CDR1 LNHDA, CDR2 SQIVND (reference sequence). The CDR3 has 14 amino acids. A note on this clone: Its cognate antigen is unknown.

An assay was performed, and its level was deep. Sequenced by immunoSEQ multiplex PCR; TCRdb stores in-frame clones only, minus some. The sample shows hundreds of thousands of clones, around 79% of them seen only once. Regarding the study as a whole: Clonotype sharing among donors likely depends on sequencing depth.

The chain combines TRBV19 with TRBJ1-4; D remains ambiguous. Sequencing was carried out using PBMCs. This clonotype was sampled from a woman in her forties in good health. Some clones in this sample may be carry-over from other donors' samples. The CDR3 coding sequence is TGTGCCAGTAGTATATTTAGCCCTAATGAAAAACTGTTTTTT. Its protein product is CASSIFSPNEKLFF.